This section outlines one T cell receptor beta chain sequence together with its context. The sample belongs to a study of blood T cell repertoires in COVID-19. Study information: Sites across the United States, Italy and Spain contributed samples from acute and convalescent COVID-19.

Here immunoSEQ multiplex PCR was the method, and the copy in TCRdb shows in-frame clones only, minus some. The repertoire holds about 250,000 clones, with 80% to 85% as singletons. This TCR came from a man aged 45-65 years with active or convalescent COVID-19. Sequences were obtained from peripheral blood.

The DNA of the CDR3 is TGTGCCAGCAGCCGACTCTTAGCTAACTATGGCTACACCTTC. It encodes CASSRLLANYGYTF. The V gene is TRBV28, the J gene TRBJ1-2; D remains unclear. The CDR3 extends over 14 amino acids. V lost 6 bases and J lost 0, with 11 bases in between. The germline gives CDR1 MDHEN, CDR2 SYDVKM.